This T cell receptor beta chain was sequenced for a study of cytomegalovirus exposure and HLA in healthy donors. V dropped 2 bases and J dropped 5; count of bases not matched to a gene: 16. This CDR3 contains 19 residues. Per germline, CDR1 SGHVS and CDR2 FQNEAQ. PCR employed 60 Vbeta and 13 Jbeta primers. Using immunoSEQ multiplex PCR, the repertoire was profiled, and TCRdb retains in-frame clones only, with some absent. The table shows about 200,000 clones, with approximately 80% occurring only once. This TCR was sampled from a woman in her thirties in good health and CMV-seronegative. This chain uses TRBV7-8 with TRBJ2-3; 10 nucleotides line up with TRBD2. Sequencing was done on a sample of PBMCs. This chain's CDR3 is CASSLNRRGLAARVDTQYF. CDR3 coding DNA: TGTGCCAGCAGCTTAAACCGCCGTGGACTAGCGGCTAGGGTAGATACGCAGTATTTT.